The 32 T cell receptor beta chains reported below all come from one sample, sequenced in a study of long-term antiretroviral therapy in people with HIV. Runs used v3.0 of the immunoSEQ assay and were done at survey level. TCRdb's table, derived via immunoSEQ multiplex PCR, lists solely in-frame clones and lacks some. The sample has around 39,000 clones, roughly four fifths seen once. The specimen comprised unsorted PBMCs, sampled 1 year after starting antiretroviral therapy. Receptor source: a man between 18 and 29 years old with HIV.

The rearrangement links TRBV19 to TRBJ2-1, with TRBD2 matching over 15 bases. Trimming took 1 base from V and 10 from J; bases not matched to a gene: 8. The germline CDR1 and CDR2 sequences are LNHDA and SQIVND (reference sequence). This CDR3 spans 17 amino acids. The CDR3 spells CASSIAGTSGRPQEQFF. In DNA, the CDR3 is TGTGCCAGTAGTATAGCGGGGACTAGCGGGAGGCCGCAAGAGCAGTTCTTC.

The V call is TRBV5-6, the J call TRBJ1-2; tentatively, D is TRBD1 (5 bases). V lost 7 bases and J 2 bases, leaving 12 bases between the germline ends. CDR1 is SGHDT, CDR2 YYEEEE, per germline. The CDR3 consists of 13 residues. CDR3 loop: CASSLGGNYGYTF. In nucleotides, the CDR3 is TGTGCCAGCTCCCTGGGGGGAAACTATGGCTACACCTTC.

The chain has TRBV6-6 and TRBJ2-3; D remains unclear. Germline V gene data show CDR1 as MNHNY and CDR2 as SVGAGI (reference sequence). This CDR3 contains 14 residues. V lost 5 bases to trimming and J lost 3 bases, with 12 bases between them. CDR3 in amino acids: CASSRKGWTDTQYF. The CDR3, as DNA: TGTGCCAGCAGTCGCAAGGGATGGACAGATACGCAGTATTTT.

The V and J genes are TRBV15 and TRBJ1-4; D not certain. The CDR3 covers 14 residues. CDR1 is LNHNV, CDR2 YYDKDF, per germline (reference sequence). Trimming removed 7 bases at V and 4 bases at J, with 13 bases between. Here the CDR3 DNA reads TGTGCCACCACCCCGGGATACCTTAATGAAAAACTGTTTTTT. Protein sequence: CATTPGYLNEKLFF.

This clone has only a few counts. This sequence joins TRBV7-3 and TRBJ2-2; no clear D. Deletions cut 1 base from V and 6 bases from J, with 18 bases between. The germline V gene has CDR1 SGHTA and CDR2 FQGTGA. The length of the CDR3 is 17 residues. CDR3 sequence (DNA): TGTGCCAGCAGCTTAAAAGGCCCTCGTCCGGTTTCCGGGGAGCTGTTTTTT. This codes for CASSLKGPRPVSGELFF.

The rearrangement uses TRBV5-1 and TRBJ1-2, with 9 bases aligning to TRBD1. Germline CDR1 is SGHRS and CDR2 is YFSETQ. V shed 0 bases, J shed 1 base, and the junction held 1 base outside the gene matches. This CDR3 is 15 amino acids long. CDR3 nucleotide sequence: TGCGCCAGCAGCTTGGGGACAGGGGATAACTATGGCTACACCTTC. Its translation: CASSLGTGDNYGYTF. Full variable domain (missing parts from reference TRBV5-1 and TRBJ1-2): KAGVTQTPRYLIKTRGQQVTLSCSPISGHRSVSWYQQTPGQGLQFLFEYFSETQRNKGNFPGRFSGRQFSNSRSEMNVSTLELGDSALYLCASSLGTGDNYGYTFGSGTRLTVV.

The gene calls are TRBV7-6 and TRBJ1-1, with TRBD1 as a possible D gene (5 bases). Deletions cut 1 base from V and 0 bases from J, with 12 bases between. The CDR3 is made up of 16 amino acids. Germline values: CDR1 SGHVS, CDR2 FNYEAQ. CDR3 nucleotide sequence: TGTGCCAGCAGCTTAGGGCAGGGTAGGGTGAACACTGAAGCTTTCTTT. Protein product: CASSLGQGRVNTEAFF.

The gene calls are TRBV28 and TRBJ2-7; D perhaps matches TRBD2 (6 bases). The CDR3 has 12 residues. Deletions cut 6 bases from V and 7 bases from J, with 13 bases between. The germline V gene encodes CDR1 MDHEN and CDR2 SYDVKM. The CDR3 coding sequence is TGTGCCAGCAGGGAGGGGAGGATAGAGCAGTACTTC. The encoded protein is CASREGRIEQYF.

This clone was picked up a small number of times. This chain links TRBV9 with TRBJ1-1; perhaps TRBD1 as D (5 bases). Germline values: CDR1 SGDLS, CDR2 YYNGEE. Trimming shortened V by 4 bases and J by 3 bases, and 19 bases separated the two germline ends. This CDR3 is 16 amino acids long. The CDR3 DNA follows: TGTGCCAGCAGCATCTCCGGGACCACCCGGGACACTGAAGCTTTCTTT. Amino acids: CASSISGTTRDTEAFF.

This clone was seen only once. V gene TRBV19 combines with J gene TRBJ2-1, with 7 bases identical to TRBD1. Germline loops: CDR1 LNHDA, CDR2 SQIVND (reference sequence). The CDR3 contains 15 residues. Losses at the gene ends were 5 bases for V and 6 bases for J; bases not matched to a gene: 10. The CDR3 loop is CASSPRQGTANEQFF. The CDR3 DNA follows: TGTGCCAGTAGTCCGAGACAGGGAACGGCCAATGAGCAGTTCTTC.

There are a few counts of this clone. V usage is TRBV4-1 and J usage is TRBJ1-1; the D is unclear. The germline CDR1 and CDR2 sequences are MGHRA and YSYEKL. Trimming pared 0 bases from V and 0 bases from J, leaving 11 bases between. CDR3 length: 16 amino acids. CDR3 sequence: CASSQDPLGLNTEAFF. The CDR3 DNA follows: TGCGCCAGCAGCCAAGATCCCTTAGGGTTGAACACTGAAGCTTTCTTT.

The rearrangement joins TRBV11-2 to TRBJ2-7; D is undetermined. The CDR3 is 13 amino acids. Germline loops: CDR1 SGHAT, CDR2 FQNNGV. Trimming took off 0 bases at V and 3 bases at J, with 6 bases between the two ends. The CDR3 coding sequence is TGTGCCAGCAGCTTAGATCAGGACTACGAGCAGTACTTC. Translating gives CASSLDQDYEQYF. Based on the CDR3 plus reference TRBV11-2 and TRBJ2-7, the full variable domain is EAGVAQSPRYKIIEKRQSVAFWCNPISGHATLYWYQQILGQGPKLLIQFQNNGVVDDSQLPKDRFSAERLKGVDSTLKIQPAKLEDSAVYLCASSLDQDYEQYFGPGTRLTVT.

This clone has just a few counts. This chain's CDR3 is CASSLDRGDRDIQYF. In DNA, the CDR3 is TGCGCCAGCAGCCTAGACAGGGGGGATAGGGACATTCAGTACTTC. V is TRBV4-1 and J is TRBJ2-4; 9 bases align to TRBD1. Germline CDR1 reads MGHRA; CDR2 reads YSYEKL. Germline trimming cut 4 bases from V and 8 bases from J; bases unmatched to any gene: 9. The CDR3 totals 15 residues.

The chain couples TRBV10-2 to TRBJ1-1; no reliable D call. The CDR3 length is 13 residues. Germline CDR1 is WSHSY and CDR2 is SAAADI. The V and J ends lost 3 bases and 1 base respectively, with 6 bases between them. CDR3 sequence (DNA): TGCGCCAGCAGTGACTATAAGAACACTGAAGCTTTCTTT. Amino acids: CASSDYKNTEAFF.

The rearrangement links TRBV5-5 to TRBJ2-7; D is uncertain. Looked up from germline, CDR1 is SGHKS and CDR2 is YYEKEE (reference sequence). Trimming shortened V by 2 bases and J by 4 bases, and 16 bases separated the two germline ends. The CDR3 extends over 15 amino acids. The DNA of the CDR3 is TGTGCCAGCAGCTTCGAGGCCCAGTCCAGTTACGAGCAGTACTTC. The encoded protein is CASSFEAQSSYEQYF.

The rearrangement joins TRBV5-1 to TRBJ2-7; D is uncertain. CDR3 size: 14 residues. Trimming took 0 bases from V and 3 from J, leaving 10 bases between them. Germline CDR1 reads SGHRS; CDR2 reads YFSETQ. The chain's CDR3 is CASSLARKDYEQYF. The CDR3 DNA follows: TGCGCCAGCAGCTTGGCCAGGAAAGACTACGAGCAGTACTTC.

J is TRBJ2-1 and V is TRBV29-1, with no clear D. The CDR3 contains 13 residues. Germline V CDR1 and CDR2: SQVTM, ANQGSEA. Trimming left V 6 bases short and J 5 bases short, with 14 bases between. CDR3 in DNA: TGCAGCGTCGAGACGACTTCGAACAATGAGCAGTTCTTC. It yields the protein CSVETTSNNEQFF.

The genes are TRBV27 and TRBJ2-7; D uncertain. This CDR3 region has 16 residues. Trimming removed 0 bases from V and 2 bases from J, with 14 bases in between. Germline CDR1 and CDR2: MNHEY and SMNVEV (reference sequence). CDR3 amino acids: CASSLSPRAGAYEQYF. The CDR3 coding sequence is TGTGCCAGCAGTTTATCCCCCCGGGCTGGGGCCTACGAGCAGTACTTC.

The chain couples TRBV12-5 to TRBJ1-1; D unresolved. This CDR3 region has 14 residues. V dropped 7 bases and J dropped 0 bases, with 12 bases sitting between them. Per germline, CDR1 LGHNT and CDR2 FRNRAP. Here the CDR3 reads CASVALPVNTEAFF. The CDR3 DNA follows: TGTGCTAGTGTGGCACTACCGGTGAACACTGAAGCTTTCTTT. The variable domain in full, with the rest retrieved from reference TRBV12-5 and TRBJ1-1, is DARVTQTPRHKVTEMGQEVTMRCQPILGHNTVFWYRQTMMQGLELLAYFRNRAPLDDSGMPKDRFSAEMPDATLATLKIQPSEPRDSAVYFCASVALPVNTEAFFGQGTRLTVV.

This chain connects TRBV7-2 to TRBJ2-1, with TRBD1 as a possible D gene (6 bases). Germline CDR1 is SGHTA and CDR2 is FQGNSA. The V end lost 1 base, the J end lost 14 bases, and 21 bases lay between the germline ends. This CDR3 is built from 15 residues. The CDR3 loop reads CASSLVLRTAKKKFF. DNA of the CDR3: TGTGCCAGCAGCTTAGTTCTGAGGACAGCAAAAAAAAAGTTCTTC.

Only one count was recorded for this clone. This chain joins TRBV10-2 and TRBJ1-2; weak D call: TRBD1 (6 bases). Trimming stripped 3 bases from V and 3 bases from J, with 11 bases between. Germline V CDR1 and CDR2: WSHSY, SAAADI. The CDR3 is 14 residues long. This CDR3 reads CASSDQDSYYGYTF. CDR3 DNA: TGCGCCAGCAGTGACCAGGACAGCTACTATGGCTACACCTTC.

The CDR3 spells CASKGASSSGYTF. The CDR3 DNA reads as TGTGCCAGCAAGGGAGCCTCATCCTCCGGCTACACCTTC. This chain uses TRBV25-1 with TRBJ1-2; D gene ambiguous. Trimming removed 7 bases from V and 8 bases from J, with 17 bases in between. The CDR3 contains 13 residues. Germline CDR1 reads MGHDK; CDR2 reads SYGVNS.

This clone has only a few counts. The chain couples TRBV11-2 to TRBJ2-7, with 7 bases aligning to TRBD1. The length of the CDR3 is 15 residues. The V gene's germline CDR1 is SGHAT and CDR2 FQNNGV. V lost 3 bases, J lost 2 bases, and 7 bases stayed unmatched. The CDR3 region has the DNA TGTGCCAGCAGCTTCCCCAGGGGGAGCACCTACGAGCAGTACTTC. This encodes CASSFPRGSTYEQYF.

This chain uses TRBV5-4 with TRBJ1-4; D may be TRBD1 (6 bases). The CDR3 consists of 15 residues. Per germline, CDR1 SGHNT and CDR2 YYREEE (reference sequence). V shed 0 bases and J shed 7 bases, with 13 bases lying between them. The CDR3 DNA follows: TGTGCCAGCAGCTTGGACACAGGGAAGGCTGAAAAACTGTTTTTT. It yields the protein CASSLDTGKAEKLFF.

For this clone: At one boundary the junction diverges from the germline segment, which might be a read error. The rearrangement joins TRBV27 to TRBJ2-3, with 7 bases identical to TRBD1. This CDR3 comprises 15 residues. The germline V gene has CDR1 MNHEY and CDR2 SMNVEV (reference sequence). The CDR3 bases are TGTGCCAGCAGTCTATCTACAGGGGGCACAGATACGCAGTATTTT. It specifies CASSLSTGGTDTQYF.

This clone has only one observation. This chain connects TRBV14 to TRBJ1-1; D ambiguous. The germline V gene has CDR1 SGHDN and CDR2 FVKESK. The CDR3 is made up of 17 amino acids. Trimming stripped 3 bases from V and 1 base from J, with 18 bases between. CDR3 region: CASSHGFVRAPNTEAFF. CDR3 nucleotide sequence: TGTGCCAGCAGCCACGGGTTCGTTAGGGCCCCGAACACTGAAGCTTTCTTT.

Here the CDR3 DNA reads TGTGCCACCCGTCCGACAGGGCCCTACGAGCAGTACTTC. It specifies CATRPTGPYEQYF. The V and J genes are TRBV25-1 and TRBJ2-7, with TRBD1 identical over 7 bases. Germline-derived CDR1 and CDR2 are MGHDK and SYGVNS. Trimming took 10 bases from V and 2 from J; bases not matched to a gene: 8. The CDR3 loop spans 13 amino acids.

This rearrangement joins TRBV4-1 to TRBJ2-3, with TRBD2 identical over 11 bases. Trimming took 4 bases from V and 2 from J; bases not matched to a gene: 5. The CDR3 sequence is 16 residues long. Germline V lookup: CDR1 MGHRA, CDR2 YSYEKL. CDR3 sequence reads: CASSLGTSGLTDTQYF. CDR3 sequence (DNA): TGCGCCAGCAGCCTCGGGACTAGCGGACTCACAGATACGCAGTATTTT.

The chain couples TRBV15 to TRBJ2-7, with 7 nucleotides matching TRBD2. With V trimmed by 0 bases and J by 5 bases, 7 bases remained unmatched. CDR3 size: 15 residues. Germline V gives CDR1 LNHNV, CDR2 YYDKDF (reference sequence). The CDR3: CATSRDRGSRHEQYF. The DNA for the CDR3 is TGTGCCACCAGCAGAGATCGCGGGAGTCGGCACGAGCAGTACTTC.

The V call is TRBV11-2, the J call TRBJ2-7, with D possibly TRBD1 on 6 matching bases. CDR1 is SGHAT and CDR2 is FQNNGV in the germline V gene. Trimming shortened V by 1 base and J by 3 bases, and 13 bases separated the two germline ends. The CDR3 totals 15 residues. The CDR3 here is CASSLAGGVSYEQYF. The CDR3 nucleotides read TGTGCCAGCAGCTTAGCTGGGGGCGTCAGCTACGAGCAGTACTTC.

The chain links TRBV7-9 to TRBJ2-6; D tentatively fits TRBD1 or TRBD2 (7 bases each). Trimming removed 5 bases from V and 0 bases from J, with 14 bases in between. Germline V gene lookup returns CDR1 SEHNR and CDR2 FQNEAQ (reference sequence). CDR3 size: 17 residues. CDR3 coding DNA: TGTGCCAGCAGCCGGGGGGCAGGGGGCTCTGGGGCCAACGTCCTGACTTTC. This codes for CASSRGAGGSGANVLTF.

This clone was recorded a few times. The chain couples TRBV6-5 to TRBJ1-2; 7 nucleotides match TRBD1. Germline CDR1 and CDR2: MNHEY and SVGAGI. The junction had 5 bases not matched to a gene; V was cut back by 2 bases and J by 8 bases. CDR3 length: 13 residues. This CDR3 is CASSYKGARGYTF. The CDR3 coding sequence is TGTGCCAGCAGTTACAAGGGGGCGCGGGGCTACACCTTC.